Listed below are T cell receptor beta chains from one sample, sequenced in a study of technical replicates of blood from four donors. Clones were read by immunoSEQ multiplex PCR, and TCRdb kept only the in-frame ones, dropping some. The top ten clones hold more than 4.5% of a sample with about 60,000 clones, around 87% of them seen once. Sequencing was carried out using PBMCs. All receptors come from a human donor in good health. Some clones in this sample may be carry-over from other donors' samples. CDR3s include the opening cysteine and the closing phenylalanine or tryptophan. The D gene is left open where the match is weak. Size is stated for part of the rows, as once, few or many counts, or as a class when the clone is expanded.

>-|TRBV5-1|-|TRBJ1-1
TGCGCCAGCAGCCGAATCAACAGGGTCTCAAACACTGAAGCTTTCTTT
CASSRINRVSNTEAFF
>few|TRBV7-2|TRBD1|TRBJ1-2
TGTGCCAGCAGCTCAGGAGACAGGGGCCGGGGCTACACCTTC
CASSSGDRGRGYTF
>few|TRBV7-2|-|TRBJ1-5
TGTGCCAGCAGCCCCCTCGGGAAGAGTGGCAATCAGCCCCAGCATTTT
CASSPLGKSGNQPQHF
>once|TRBV12-5|TRBD1|TRBJ1-5
TGTGCTAGTGGTTTGGTACAGGGGAGACAGTTCAATCAGCCCCAGCATTTT
CASGLVQGRQFNQPQHF
>-|TRBV4-1|TRBD1|TRBJ1-2
TGCGCCAGCAGCCCCACCCCGGACAGGGTTGATGGCTACACCTTC
CASSPTPDRVDGYTF
>-|TRBV27|TRBD2|TRBJ2-7
TGTGCCAGCAGTTCGGGACTAGCGGGGGATTTAGGCGAGCAGTACTTC
CASSSGLAGDLGEQYF
>-|TRBV18|TRBD2|TRBJ2-4
TGTGCCAGCTCACCCCAAGGACTAGCGTTAATGGGCATTCAGTACTTC
CASSPQGLALMGIQYF
>-|TRBV11-1|-|TRBJ2-7
TGTGCCAGCAGCATACAGGGTTTCTACGAGCAGTACTTC
CASSIQGFYEQYF
>-|TRBV27|-|TRBJ1-2
TGTGCCAGCAGACCGTCAGGGGCTGGTGGCTACACCTTC
CASRPSGAGGYTF
>-|TRBV2|TRBD1|TRBJ1-2
TGTGCCAGCAGTGCGACAGGGATTGGCGGCTACACCTTC
CASSATGIGGYTF
>-|TRBV11-3|TRBD1|TRBJ1-5
TGTGCCAGCAGCTCAGGACAGGAGGAGGATCAGCCCCAGCATTTT
CASSSGQEEDQPQHF
>-|TRBV19|-|TRBJ2-7
TGTGCCAGTAGTACCGACAGCTCCTACGAGCAGTACTTC
CASSTDSSYEQYF
>-|TRBV9|TRBD2|TRBJ2-7
TGTGCCAGCTCTGTTTCAGCGGGAGGGTACGAGCAGTACTTC
CASSVSAGGYEQYF
>-|TRBV9|-|TRBJ1-4
TGTGCCAGCAGCGTAGGTACAGAAAATCGAGAAAAACTGTTTTTT
CASSVGTENREKLFF
>-|TRBV9|TRBD1|TRBJ2-3
TGTGCCAGCAGCGAGACAGGGGGTGCAGATACGCAGTATTTT
CASSETGGADTQYF
>-|TRBV15|TRBD2|TRBJ2-3
TGTGCCACCAGCAGAACCGGACTAGCAGCAGATACGCAGTATTTT
CATSRTGLAADTQYF
>-|TRBV7-2|-|TRBJ1-6
TGTGCCAGCAGCTTATATGCAGGGGCAAATAATTCACCCCTCCACTTT
CASSLYAGANNSPLHF
>-|TRBV5-1|TRBD2|TRBJ2-5
TGCGGGAGCAGCTCCGGGACTAGCGGGGCCGGGTGGTACTTC
CGSSSGTSGAGWYF
>-|TRBV7-2|-|TRBJ2-3
TGTGCCAGCAGCTGGGGCAGGGCGTCAGATACGCAGTATTTT
CASSWGRASDTQYF
>-|TRBV4-1|-|TRBJ2-2
TGCGCCAGCAGCCCGCGGGGCACTCTGAACACCGGGGAGCTGTTTTTT
CASSPRGTLNTGELFF
>once|TRBV7-2|TRBD2|TRBJ2-4
TGTGCCAGCAGCTTAGTGGGAGCGGCGGGGGGCGGTAAAAACATTCAGTACTTC
CASSLVGAAGGGKNIQYF
>-|TRBV4-3|-|TRBJ2-1
TGCGCCAGCAGCCAAGGGAGACAGAACAATGAGCAGTTCTTC
CASSQGRQNNEQFF
>once|TRBV6-1|-|TRBJ1-5
TGTGCCAGCAGTGAAGCAGACAGACAGCCCCAGCATTTT
CASSEADRQPQHF
>medium-sized|TRBV19|-|TRBJ1-2
TGTGCCAGTAGTATCCAAACCGGGAATCATGGCTACACCTTC
CASSIQTGNHGYTF
>few|TRBV30|-|TRBJ2-3
TGTGCCTGGAGTGTACCAGGTTCAGGTACGCAGTATTTT
CAWSVPGSGTQYF
>-|TRBV11-2|-|TRBJ1-2
TGTGCCAGCAGCTTTTTCCCGGGGTACTATGGCTACACCTTC
CASSFFPGYYGYTF
>-|TRBV19|TRBD1|TRBJ2-7
TGTGCCAGTAGTTTCTCCCGGGACAGGCCTACCTACGAGCAGTACTTC
CASSFSRDRPTYEQYF
>-|TRBV4-2|TRBD2|TRBJ2-1
TGTGCCAGCAGCCAGGGGACTAGCGGGGACAATGAGCAGTTCTTC
CASSQGTSGDNEQFF
>-|TRBV7-9|-|TRBJ1-1
TGTGCCGGCGAGGTGAACACTGAAGCTTTCTTT
CAGEVNTEAFF
>-|TRBV18|TRBD1|TRBJ2-4
TGTGCCAGCTCACCGGTTAATACAGGGGGTAGAGACATTCAGTACTTC
CASSPVNTGGRDIQYF
>-|TRBV14|-|TRBJ1-1
TGTGCCAGCAGCCAAGAGCACAGGCCGAACACTGAAGCTTTCTTT
CASSQEHRPNTEAFF
>-|TRBV18|-|TRBJ2-2
TGTGCCAGCTCACCGGGACTGACGAACACCGGGGAGCTGTTTTTT
CASSPGLTNTGELFF
>-|TRBV7-8|TRBD1|TRBJ2-5
TGTGCCAGCAGCTTAGAGCAGAGGACAGGGGGCGAGACCCAGTACTTC
CASSLEQRTGGETQYF
>-|TRBV5-1|-|TRBJ2-7
TGCGCCAGCAGCTGGGTCGGAGGGATCGGCGAGCAGTACTTC
CASSWVGGIGEQYF
>-|TRBV2|-|TRBJ1-1
TGTGCCAGCAACCAAAGGGGAGGTCAGGGTGAAGCTTTCTTT
CASNQRGGQGEAFF